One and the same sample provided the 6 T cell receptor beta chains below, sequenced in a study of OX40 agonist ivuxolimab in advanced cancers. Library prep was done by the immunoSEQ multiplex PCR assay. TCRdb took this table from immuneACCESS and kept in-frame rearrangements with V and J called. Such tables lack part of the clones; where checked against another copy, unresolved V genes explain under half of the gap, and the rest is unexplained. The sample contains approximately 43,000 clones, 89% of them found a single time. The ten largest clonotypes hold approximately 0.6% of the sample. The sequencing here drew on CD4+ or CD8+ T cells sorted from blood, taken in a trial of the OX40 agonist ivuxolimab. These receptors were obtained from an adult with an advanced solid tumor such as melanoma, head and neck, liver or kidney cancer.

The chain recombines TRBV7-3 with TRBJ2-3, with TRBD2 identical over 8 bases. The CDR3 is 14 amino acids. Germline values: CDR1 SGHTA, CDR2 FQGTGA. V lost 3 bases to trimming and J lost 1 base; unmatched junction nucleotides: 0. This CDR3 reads CASSFGGGTDTQYF. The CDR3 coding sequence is TGTGCCAGCAGCTTCGGGGGGGGCACAGATACGCAGTATTTT.

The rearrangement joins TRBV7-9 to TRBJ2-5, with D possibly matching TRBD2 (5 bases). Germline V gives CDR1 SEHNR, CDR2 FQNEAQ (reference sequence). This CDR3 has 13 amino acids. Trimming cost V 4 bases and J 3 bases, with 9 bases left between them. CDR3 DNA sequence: TGTGCCAGCAGCTCCCCGGGGAAAGAGACCCAGTACTTC. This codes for CASSSPGKETQYF.

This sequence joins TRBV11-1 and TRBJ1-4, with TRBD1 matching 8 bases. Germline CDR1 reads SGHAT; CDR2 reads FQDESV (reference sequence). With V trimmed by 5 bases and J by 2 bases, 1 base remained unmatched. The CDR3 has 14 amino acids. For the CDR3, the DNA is TGTGCCAGCAGCCGGGACAGGACTAATGAAAAACTGTTTTTT. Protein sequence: CASSRDRTNEKLFF.

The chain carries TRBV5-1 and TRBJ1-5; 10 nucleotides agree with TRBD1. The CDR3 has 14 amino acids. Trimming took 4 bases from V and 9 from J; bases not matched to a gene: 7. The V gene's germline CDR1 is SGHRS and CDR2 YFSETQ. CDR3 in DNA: TGCGCCAGCAGCCCAGGGACAGGGGAAGGGCCCCAGCATTTT. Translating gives CASSPGTGEGPQHF.

Here the CDR3 DNA reads TGCAGTGCTCTGGCCGGGACAGAAGCTTTCTTT. It yields the protein CSALAGTEAFF. The chain carries TRBV20-1 and TRBJ1-1; D is possibly TRBD1 (6 bases). The V and J ends lost 5 bases and 8 bases respectively, with 12 bases between them. The CDR3 sequence is 11 residues long. Germline CDR1 is DFQATT and CDR2 is SNEGSKA (reference sequence).

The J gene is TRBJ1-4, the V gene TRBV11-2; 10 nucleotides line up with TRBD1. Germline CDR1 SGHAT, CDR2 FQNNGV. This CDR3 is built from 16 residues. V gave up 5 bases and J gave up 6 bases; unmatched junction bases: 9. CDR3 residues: CASSDQTGGSYEKLFF. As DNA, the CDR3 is TGTGCCAGCAGCGATCAGACAGGGGGCTCCTATGAAAAACTGTTTTTT.